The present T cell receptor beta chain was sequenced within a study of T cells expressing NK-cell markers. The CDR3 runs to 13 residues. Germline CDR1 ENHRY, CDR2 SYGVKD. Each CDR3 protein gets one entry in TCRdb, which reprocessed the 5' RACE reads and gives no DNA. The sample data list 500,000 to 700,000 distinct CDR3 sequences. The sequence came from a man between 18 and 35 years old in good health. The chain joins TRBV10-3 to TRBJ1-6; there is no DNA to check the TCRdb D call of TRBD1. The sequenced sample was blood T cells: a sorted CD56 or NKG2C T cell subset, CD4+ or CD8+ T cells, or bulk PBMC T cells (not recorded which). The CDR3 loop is CAYKDQGNSPLHF.